One sample yielded the 25 T cell receptor beta chains listed below, sequenced in a study of blood T cell repertoires in COVID-19. The table came from immunoSEQ multiplex PCR; TCRdb's copy has only in-frame clones and leaves some out. Here the sample spans 300,000 to 350,000 clones, 75% to 90% being singletons. The sequencing sample was made of PBMCs or T cells enriched from blood (not recorded which). The receptor source for this set is a man aged 25-40 years who had recovered from COVID-19.

In its sample, this clone was seen many times. The CDR3 DNA follows: TGTGCCAGCAGCTTAACAAATGAAAAACTGTTTTTT. Protein: CASSLTNEKLFF. The chain carries TRBV11-2 and TRBJ1-4, with D hard to call. V was trimmed by 2 bases and J by 5 bases, leaving 3 bases between them. Germline V gene lookup returns CDR1 SGHAT and CDR2 FQNNGV. CDR3 length: 12 residues.

The chain carries TRBV5-1 and TRBJ2-3, with 8 nucleotides matching TRBD1. The CDR3 is 14 amino acids. Germline trimming cut 4 bases from V and 5 bases from J; bases unmatched to any gene: 6. Germline CDR1 and CDR2: SGHRS and YFSETQ. The CDR3 bases are TGCGCCAGCAGCGTATACAGGGGGGAAGATACGCAGTATTTT. Translation: CASSVYRGEDTQYF.

The rearrangement links TRBV10-3 to TRBJ2-7, with a weak D call TRBD2 (7 bases). CDR1 and CDR2 (germline): ENHRY, SYGVKD. This CDR3 spans 13 amino acids. V lost 7 bases, J lost 3 bases, and 13 bases lay in between. The CDR3 loop reads CAINSGEGYEQYF. The CDR3 nucleotides are TGTGCCATCAATTCAGGGGAGGGCTACGAGCAGTACTTC.

The chain combines TRBV19 with TRBJ1-6, with TRBD1 matching over 9 bases. Germline values: CDR1 LNHDA, CDR2 SQIVND (reference sequence). The CDR3 consists of 14 residues. J gave up 8 bases and V 5 bases, and 4 bases lay outside the gene matches. As DNA, the CDR3 is TGTGCCAGTAGTTTACAGGGGGCTTATTCACCCCTCCACTTT. Amino acids: CASSLQGAYSPLHF.

The rearrangement joins TRBV5-1 to TRBJ2-1, with D hard to call. V lost 0 bases to trimming and J lost 4 bases, with 5 bases between them. Germline CDR1 is SGHRS and CDR2 is YFSETQ. This CDR3 has 13 amino acids. The CDR3 DNA follows: TGCGCCAGCAGCTTGGCTAGTTACAATGAGCAGTTCTTC. This sequence encodes CASSLASYNEQFF.

The chain carries TRBV5-1 and TRBJ2-7, with 9 bases aligning to TRBD1. J lost 5 bases, V lost 2 bases, and 8 bases had no gene match. This CDR3 has 15 amino acids. Per germline, CDR1 SGHRS and CDR2 YFSETQ. CDR3 DNA sequence: TGCGCCAGCAGCTTCATACCGGGACAGGGTAACGAGCAGTACTTC. The encoded protein is CASSFIPGQGNEQYF.

The chain is built from TRBV5-1 and TRBJ1-4; 7 bases align to TRBD1. From germline, CDR1 is SGHRS and CDR2 YFSETQ. V shed 4 bases, J shed 3 bases, and the junction held 6 bases outside the gene matches. The CDR3 covers 15 residues. The CDR3 protein is CASSRVGTANEKLFF. Here the CDR3 DNA reads TGCGCCAGCAGCCGGGTAGGGACAGCTAATGAAAAACTGTTTTTT.

The genes are TRBV19 and TRBJ2-7, with a tentative D call TRBD2 (6 bases). The germline V gene has CDR1 LNHDA and CDR2 SQIVND (reference sequence). The V end lost 8 bases, the J end lost 4 bases, and 15 bases lay between the germline ends. The CDR3 is 13 amino acids. The CDR3 here is CASGMIGGYEQYF. As DNA, the CDR3 is TGTGCCAGTGGAATGATTGGGGGGTACGAGCAGTACTTC.

This chain connects TRBV3-1 (or the pseudogene TRBV3-2) to TRBJ1-2; D remains ambiguous. Per germline, CDR1 LGHDT and CDR2 YNNKEL (reference sequence). V lost 4 bases to trimming and J lost 1 base, with 16 bases between them. CDR3 length: 16 amino acids. The CDR3 bases are TGTGCCAGCAGCCCACGCCTCGGTAACTATAACTATGGCTACACCTTC. Protein sequence: CASSPRLGNYNYGYTF.

The chain employs TRBV9 and TRBJ2-2; a weak D match, TRBD2 (5 bases). There are 14 residues in the CDR3. Germline CDR1 is SGDLS and CDR2 is YYNGEE. V was clipped by 4 bases and J by 4 bases, with 11 bases between them. The CDR3, as DNA: TGTGCCAGCAGCAGGGAGATGGGCACCGGGGAGCTGTTTTTT. Translating it yields CASSREMGTGELFF.

The J gene is TRBJ1-5, the V gene TRBV5-6, with TRBD1 matching 10 bases. J lost 8 bases, V lost 3 bases, and 14 bases had no gene match. The CDR3 length is 17 residues. Germline V gives CDR1 SGHDT, CDR2 YYEEEE. The CDR3 loop is CASSSKQDRGQVKPQHF. The CDR3 coding sequence is TGTGCCAGCAGCTCTAAGCAAGACAGGGGGCAGGTAAAGCCCCAGCATTTT.

The rearrangement joins TRBV12-3 or TRBV12-4 to TRBJ2-2; D gene uncertain. The CDR3 totals 11 residues. The ends were cut back, 6 bases at V and 10 bases at J, with 9 bases in the middle. CDR3 sequence (DNA): TGTGCCAGCAGCCGGTCTGAGGAGCTGTTTTTT. Encoded protein: CASSRSEELFF.

This sequence joins TRBV4-2 and TRBJ2-1; 11 nucleotides align to TRBD2. Germline V CDR1 and CDR2: LGHNA, YNFKEQ. CDR3 length: 17 residues. The V and J ends lost 0 bases and 2 bases, in that order; junction bases with no gene match: 3. The CDR3 region is CASSQDEGLAAYNEQFF. The CDR3 DNA reads as TGTGCCAGCAGCCAAGATGAGGGACTAGCGGCCTACAATGAGCAGTTCTTC.

This sequence joins TRBV7-9 and TRBJ2-7; 8 positions match TRBD1. This CDR3 is 15 amino acids long. Germline values: CDR1 SEHNR, CDR2 FQNEAQ (reference sequence). V shed 5 bases, J shed 3 bases, and the junction held 9 bases outside the gene matches. The DNA of the CDR3 is TGTGCCAGCAGCGTAGATCAGGGGGCGAACTACGAGCAGTACTTC. Translating gives CASSVDQGANYEQYF.

The rearrangement uses TRBV3-1 (or the pseudogene TRBV3-2) and TRBJ2-7, with 8 bases fitting TRBD1. Unmatched junction bases numbered 3, after V lost 0 bases and J lost 2 bases. From germline, CDR1 is LGHDT and CDR2 YNNKEL (reference sequence). This CDR3 has 15 residues. As DNA, the CDR3 is TGTGCCAGCAGCCAAGAGGGACAGGTTCCCTACGAGCAGTACTTC. This encodes CASSQEGQVPYEQYF.

This chain uses TRBV7-9 with TRBJ1-6, with TRBD1 identical over 7 bases. Per the germline V gene, CDR1 is SEHNR and CDR2 is FQNEAQ (reference sequence). V lost 0 bases, J lost 7 bases, and 3 bases stayed unmatched. The CDR3 is 15 amino acids. The CDR3 DNA reads TGTGCCAGCAGCTTAGCTCCCAGGGGGAATTCACCCCTCCACTTT. Encoded protein: CASSLAPRGNSPLHF.

The rearrangement links TRBV15 to TRBJ2-4; D not resolved. CDR3 length: 12 amino acids. The V and J ends lost 0 bases and 9 bases respectively, with 6 bases between them. Per the germline V gene, CDR1 is LNHNV and CDR2 is YYDKDF (reference sequence). The chain's CDR3 is CATSRDRVIQYF. The CDR3 coding sequence is TGTGCCACCAGCAGAGATCGCGTCATTCAGTACTTC.

Details on this clone: The same CDR3 also results from other DNA sequences found in this sample. The J gene is TRBJ1-2, the V gene TRBV7-2; 7 nucleotides agree with TRBD1. The CDR3 is 13 amino acids. V was clipped by 3 bases and J by 4 bases; unmatched bases: 2. From germline, CDR1 is SGHTA and CDR2 FQGNSA. CDR3 nucleotides: TGTGCCAGCAGCTTGACAGGGCCCTATGGCTACACCTTC. Its translation is CASSLTGPYGYTF.

DNA of the CDR3: TGTGCCACCAGCAGAGGACTCGTCGGGGACACCGGGGAGCTGTTTTTT. Protein: CATSRGLVGDTGELFF. V is TRBV15 and J is TRBJ2-2, with D possibly TRBD2 on 5 matching bases. V lost 1 base to trimming and J lost 3 bases, with 12 bases between them. The CDR3 has 16 residues. Germline loops: CDR1 LNHNV, CDR2 YYDKDF (reference sequence).

The sample holds a few counts of this clone. This chain connects TRBV27 to TRBJ1-6, with D tentatively TRBD1 (6 bases). The CDR3 spans 17 residues. CDR1 is MNHEY and CDR2 is SMNVEV in the germline V gene (reference sequence). Trimming removed 5 bases from V and 5 bases from J, with 19 bases in between. CDR3 loop: CASSPRPGQRNNSPLHF. CDR3 coding DNA: TGTGCCAGCAGTCCCCGCCCTGGACAGCGGAATAATTCACCCCTCCACTTT.

The table lists this clone with a count of one. The rearrangement links TRBV5-1 to TRBJ2-1, with D perhaps matching TRBD1 (6 bases). The CDR3 sequence is 17 residues long. CDR1 and CDR2 (germline): SGHRS, YFSETQ. V was cut by 2 bases and J by 4 bases, with 19 bases left in between. The CDR3 loop is CASSFQPTGLIYNEQFF. Here the CDR3 DNA reads TGCGCCAGCAGCTTTCAGCCGACAGGACTTATATACAATGAGCAGTTCTTC.

J is TRBJ2-3 and V is TRBV30; TRBD2 agrees at 9 bases. CDR3 length: 14 amino acids. Germline CDR1 GTSNPN, CDR2 SVGIG (reference sequence). CDR3 protein: CALGLAGNTDTQYF. DNA of the CDR3: TGTGCTCTGGGGCTAGCGGGGAACACAGATACGCAGTATTTT.

V and J are TRBV30 and TRBJ2-7; D is perhaps TRBD2 (5 bases). The CDR3 extends over 13 amino acids. V was trimmed by 0 bases and J by 3 bases, leaving 9 bases between them. Germline loops: CDR1 GTSNPN, CDR2 SVGIG (reference sequence). The CDR3 sequence: CAWSVSGFYEQYF. The CDR3 DNA is TGTGCCTGGAGTGTATCGGGATTCTACGAGCAGTACTTC.

V gene TRBV2 combines with J gene TRBJ2-7; 14 bases line up with TRBD2. The CDR3 consists of 15 residues. V trimming: 6 bases; J trimming: 5 bases; junction bases outside the gene matches: 6. CDR1 and CDR2 from the germline V gene are SNHLY and FYNNEI. The CDR3 nucleotides are TGTGCCAGCAGGGTGACTAGCGGGGGGGTGAACGAGCAGTACTTC. This sequence encodes CASRVTSGGVNEQYF.

This clone appeared a single time. The chain couples TRBV6-5 to TRBJ1-5; 8 nucleotides agree with TRBD1. This CDR3 region has 14 residues. V lost 6 bases, J lost 7 bases, and 8 bases stayed unmatched. CDR1 MNHEY and CDR2 SVGAGI come from the germline V gene. CDR3 nucleotide sequence: TGTGCCAGCAGAATAGGACAGGGTTGGCAGCCCCAGCATTTT. Protein sequence: CASRIGQGWQPQHF.